The next 17 T cell receptor beta chains were all read from a single sample in a study of cytomegalovirus exposure and HLA in healthy donors. Vbeta (60) and Jbeta (13) primers were used in the PCR. Assay: immunoSEQ multiplex PCR; the TCRdb copy retains only in-frame clones and omits some. This table has a few hundred thousand clones, about 79% appearing once. The sequenced sample consisted of PBMCs. All receptors derive from a man between 18 and 29 years old in good health and CMV-seronegative.

The chain combines TRBV6-5 with TRBJ2-7, with 7 bases aligning to TRBD1. Germline CDR1 reads MNHEY; CDR2 reads SVGAGI. The CDR3 is 14 residues long. V was clipped by 6 bases and J by 3 bases; unmatched bases: 8. CDR3 amino acids: CASRPQGDGYEQYF. The CDR3 coding sequence is TGTGCCAGCAGGCCGCAGGGGGACGGCTACGAGCAGTACTTC.

The J gene is TRBJ2-7, the V gene TRBV5-1; TRBD2 matches at 9 bases. Per germline, CDR1 SGHRS and CDR2 YFSETQ. J lost 3 bases, V lost 5 bases, and 9 bases had no gene match. The CDR3 is made up of 15 amino acids. The CDR3 here is CASSLTSGNYYEQYF. The CDR3 bases are TGCGCCAGCAGTTTGACTAGCGGAAACTACTACGAGCAGTACTTC.

The V call is TRBV19, the J call TRBJ2-5; the match to TRBD2 covers 10 bases. The J call is doubtful: the DNA matches TRBJ2-7 better. The germline CDR1 and CDR2 sequences are LNHDA and SQIVND (reference sequence). CDR3 length: 16 residues. This chain's CDR3 is CASSIEASGRVNEQYF. The DNA of the CDR3 is TGTGCCAGTAGTATAGAGGCTAGCGGGAGAGTCAACGAGCAGTACTTC.

This clone came up a few times. The V and J genes are TRBV5-4 and TRBJ1-2; possible D gene TRBD1, 5 bases. The germline gives CDR1 SGHNT, CDR2 YYREEE (reference sequence). The V gene lost 6 bases and the J gene lost 5 bases, with 14 bases spanning the gap. The CDR3 spans 13 residues. The CDR3 spells CASTPGGDYGYTF. In DNA form, the CDR3 reads TGTGCCAGCACCCCGGGGGGGGATTATGGCTACACCTTC.

This clone was seen a handful of times. The chain links TRBV7-3 to TRBJ2-1, with 11 bases fitting TRBD2. This CDR3 has 15 amino acids. V dropped 5 bases and J dropped 2; count of bases not matched to a gene: 2. Germline CDR1 and CDR2: SGHTA and FQGTGA. The CDR3 bases are TGTGCCAGCAGCCCGACTAGCGGGACCTACAATGAGCAGTTCTTC. The encoded protein is CASSPTSGTYNEQFF.

V usage is TRBV5-6 and J usage is TRBJ1-1, with 8 bases fitting TRBD1. The V and J ends lost 1 base and 5 bases, in that order; junction bases with no gene match: 13. This CDR3 spans 17 amino acids. Germline-derived CDR1 and CDR2 are SGHDT and YYEEEE. CDR3 in DNA: TGTGCCAGCAGCTTGATGGTCAGGGGGCGCGGGGGAACTGAAGCTTTCTTT. It yields the protein CASSLMVRGRGGTEAFF.

The chain joins TRBV7-9 to TRBJ2-5, with D possibly being TRBD1 (5 bases). The V and J ends lost 1 base and 5 bases respectively, with 11 bases between them. The CDR3 runs 14 residues. Germline CDR1 SEHNR, CDR2 FQNEAQ (reference sequence). The CDR3 DNA reads as TGTGCCAGCAGCTTAGGGGCAGGGCAGGAGACCCAGTACTTC. As protein: CASSLGAGQETQYF.

The chain links TRBV20-1 to TRBJ1-1; 7 nucleotides agree with TRBD1. The CDR3 length is 11 residues. CDR1 is DFQATT and CDR2 is SNEGSKA in the germline V gene (reference sequence). V lost 5 bases to trimming and J lost 7 bases; unmatched junction nucleotides: 4. CDR3 amino acids: CSAGDSYEAFF. CDR3 nucleotide sequence: TGCAGTGCTGGGGACAGTTATGAAGCTTTCTTT.

Remarks on this clone: Different DNA sequences within this sample yield the same CDR3. This chain links TRBV5-1 with TRBJ2-7; TRBD1 agrees at 12 bases. With V trimmed by 4 bases and J by 4 bases, 3 bases remained unmatched. The V gene's germline CDR1 is SGHRS and CDR2 YFSETQ. This CDR3 contains 14 residues. CDR3 DNA sequence: TGCGCCAGCAGCCCGGGACAGGGGGCATACGAGCAGTACTTC. It translates to CASSPGQGAYEQYF. Looking up the rest from reference TRBV5-1 and TRBJ2-7 gives the full variable domain: KAGVTQTPRYLIKTRGQQVTLSCSPISGHRSVSWYQQTPGQGLQFLFEYFSETQRNKGNFPGRFSGRQFSNSRSEMNVSTLELGDSALYLCASSPGQGAYEQYFGPGTRLTVT.

The chain links TRBV6-5 to TRBJ2-7, with D maybe TRBD2 (5 bases). CDR3 length equals 14 residues. Per the germline V gene, CDR1 is MNHEY and CDR2 is SVGAGI. V was trimmed by 3 bases and J by 0 bases, leaving 9 bases between them. CDR3 nucleotide sequence: TGTGCCAGCAGTTATCGGGGAAACTCCTACGAGCAGTACTTC. This codes for CASSYRGNSYEQYF.

The chain is built from TRBV5-1 and TRBJ2-6; D perhaps matches TRBD1 (6 bases). V dropped 8 bases and J dropped 1 base, with 19 bases sitting between them. The CDR3 spans 17 residues. Germline CDR1 is SGHRS and CDR2 is YFSETQ. The CDR3 is CARTPGHLLSGANVLTF. Here the CDR3 DNA reads TGCGCCAGGACCCCGGGACACCTACTATCTGGGGCCAACGTCCTGACTTTC.

The chain is built from TRBV28 and TRBJ1-3, with unresolved D. The germline V and J ends were trimmed by 3 bases and 7 bases, with 10 bases remaining between them. The length of the CDR3 is 13 residues. Germline CDR1 MDHEN, CDR2 SYDVKM. The CDR3 coding sequence is TGTGCCAGCAGTTTGGACTTTATGAACACCATATATTTT. Translation gives CASSLDFMNTIYF.

The rearrangement joins TRBV21-1 to TRBJ2-5; TRBD2 reflects the table's D call only, with no check against the DNA. TRBV21-1 counts as a pseudogene. The CDR3 runs 13 residues. This CDR3 reads CASSKDGRETQYF. The CDR3 nucleotides read TGTGCCAGCAGCAAAGATGGGAGAGAGACCCAGTACTTC.

The chain combines TRBV7-8 with TRBJ1-4; TRBD1 is a possible D gene (6 bases). V shed 5 bases and J shed 3 bases, with 13 bases lying between them. This CDR3 comprises 15 residues. Germline CDR1 is SGHVS and CDR2 is FQNEAQ. CDR3 region: CASSLWTAANEKLFF. The CDR3 DNA reads TGTGCCAGCAGCCTTTGGACAGCAGCTAATGAAAAACTGTTTTTT.

As to this clone: One end of the junction varies from germline; a read error may be responsible. The chain combines TRBV7-7 with TRBJ2-7; 8 bases map to TRBD2. CDR1 and CDR2 (germline): SSHAT, FNYEAQ (reference sequence). The CDR3 is made up of 13 amino acids. The CDR3 nucleotides read TGTGCTAGCAGCTTAGAGCTAGCGGGTTCACAGTACTTC. Its protein product is CASSLELAGSQYF.

The V call is TRBV5-1, the J call TRBJ2-2; TRBD1 matches at 9 bases. The V gene end was trimmed by 2 bases and the J gene end by 5 bases; junction bases not matched to a gene: 7. CDR1 is SGHRS and CDR2 is YFSETQ in the germline V gene. The CDR3 has 16 amino acids. The CDR3 region has the DNA TGCGCCAGCAGCTTAATCCCGGGACAGGGTACCGGGGAGCTGTTTTTT. Amino acids: CASSLIPGQGTGELFF.

The V gene is TRBV11-3, the J gene TRBJ2-7, with TRBD2 matching 11 bases. With V trimmed by 8 bases and J by 5 bases, 5 bases remained unmatched. This CDR3 has 13 residues. Germline CDR1 and CDR2: SGHNT and YENEEA. The CDR3 DNA sequence: TGTGCCAGCCGGGGACTAGCGGTCCACGAGCAGTACTTC. This gives the protein CASRGLAVHEQYF.